These 15 T cell receptor beta chains were all obtained from the same sample, sequenced in a study of shared clonotypes between healthy human individuals. Repertoires were generated with immunoSEQ multiplex PCR, while TCRdb's copy carries only in-frame clones and drops some. The table has 180,000 or so clones, roughly 91% seen once. The sample consisted of naive CD4+ T cells sorted from blood. As to subset: CD45RA+ positively selected. These TCRs come from a woman aged 30 to 39 in good health.

The V call is TRBV5-1, the J call TRBJ1-6, with no clear D. CDR1 and CDR2 (germline): SGHRS, YFSETQ. CDR3 size: 13 residues. Trimming shortened V by 4 bases and J by 10 bases, and 12 bases separated the two germline ends. The CDR3 DNA follows: TGCGCCAGCAGCCCGGACCTGGGCTCACCCCTCCACTTT. Amino acids: CASSPDLGSPLHF.

V usage is TRBV18 and J usage is TRBJ1-1, with 7 bases identical to TRBD1. The J segment lost 1 base and the V segment lost 6 bases, leaving 11 bases of the junction unmatched. The CDR3 contains 16 residues. The germline CDR1 and CDR2 sequences are KGHSH and LQKENI. CDR3 nucleotides: TGTGCCAGCTCTCTCAGACAGGGAGGAGGGAACACTGAAGCTTTCTTT. Its protein is CASSLRQGGGNTEAFF.

This chain uses TRBV6-1 with TRBJ2-5, with a tentative D call TRBD1 (6 bases). TRBJ2-7 explains the end of the DNA better; the J call may be wrong. Germline lookup yields CDR1 MNHNS and CDR2 SASEGT. The CDR3 extends over 13 amino acids. CDR3: CASRRDIPYEQYF. The CDR3 DNA reads as TGTGCCAGCAGGAGGGACATCCCCTACGAGCAGTACTTC.

The chain has TRBV6-6 and TRBJ1-6; D gene unclear. CDR3 length equals 13 residues. Germline V gene sequence: CDR1 MNHNY, CDR2 SVGAGI (reference sequence). V was cut by 7 bases and J by 4 bases, with 8 bases left in between. CDR3 amino acids: CASKVEYNSPLHF. The CDR3 nucleotides read TGTGCCAGCAAGGTGGAGTATAATTCACCCCTCCACTTT.

The V and J genes are TRBV30 and TRBJ1-1, with D possibly being TRBD1 (5 bases). Germline V gives CDR1 GTSNPN, CDR2 SVGIG (reference sequence). The CDR3 spans 15 residues. V was cut by 0 bases and J by 0 bases, with 11 bases left in between. CDR3 DNA: TGTGCCTGGAGTGTACTGCCAGGGTTGAACACTGAAGCTTTCTTT. Translation gives CAWSVLPGLNTEAFF.

This chain connects TRBV10-3 to TRBJ2-5, with no clear D. The DNA end lines up better with TRBJ2-7; the J call may be wrong. From germline, CDR1 is ENHRY and CDR2 SYGVKD. The CDR3 extends over 12 amino acids. The CDR3 reads CAISDAPYEQYF. In nucleotides, the CDR3 is TGTGCCATCAGTGACGCCCCATACGAGCAGTACTTC.

The rearrangement uses TRBV23-1 and TRBJ2-5; no clear D. The end of the DNA fits TRBJ2-7 better, so the J call may be wrong. TRBV23-1 has ORF status, its function being uncertain. CDR3 length equals 15 residues. The DNA of the CDR3 is TGCGCCAGCAGTCCACGGCGCAGGACCTCCTACGAGCAGTACTTC. It codes for CASSPRRRTSYEQYF.

The chain is built from TRBV6-6 and TRBJ2-3; 7 nucleotides align to TRBD1. Germline V gene lookup returns CDR1 MNHNY and CDR2 SVGAGI (reference sequence). V gave up 2 bases and J gave up 3 bases; unmatched junction bases: 8. The CDR3 loop spans 16 amino acids. CDR3 protein: CASSYGTGTVTDTQYF. The CDR3 DNA reads as TGTGCCAGCAGTTACGGCACCGGGACAGTAACAGATACGCAGTATTTT.

The V and J genes are TRBV20-1 and TRBJ1-2, with 7 positions matching TRBD1. The germline V gene encodes CDR1 DFQATT and CDR2 SNEGSKA (reference sequence). Losses at the gene ends were 6 bases for V and 7 bases for J; bases not matched to a gene: 5. The CDR3 consists of 11 residues. In DNA form, the CDR3 reads TGCAGTGCCACGGGACAGAGTGGCTACACCTTC. Translating it yields CSATGQSGYTF.

V is TRBV28 and J is TRBJ2-1; unclear D gene. Trimming cost V 2 bases and J 9 bases, with 14 bases left between them. The germline V gene encodes CDR1 MDHEN and CDR2 SYDVKM. CDR3 length: 14 amino acids. CDR3 DNA: TGTGCCAGCAGTTTACTGGGCCCAACGGGTGAGCAGTTCTTC. Translating gives CASSLLGPTGEQFF.

The chain combines TRBV5-1 with TRBJ2-5, with 9 bases fitting TRBD1. The tail of the sequence fits TRBJ2-7 better, so the J call may be wrong. Germline lookup yields CDR1 SGHRS and CDR2 YFSETQ. The CDR3 sequence is 14 residues long. The CDR3 region has the DNA TGCGCCAGCAGCCTTGACAGGGGGGCCTACGAGCAGTACTTC. Translating gives CASSLDRGAYEQYF.

The chain employs TRBV11-2 and TRBJ2-2; tentative D call: TRBD1 (6 bases). The CDR3 runs 15 residues. CDR1 SGHAT and CDR2 FQNNGV come from the germline V gene. Trimming pared 5 bases from V and 7 bases from J, leaving 17 bases between. As DNA, the CDR3 is TGTGCCAGCAGCCGCTTTTTACAGGGCGTCGGGGAGCTGTTTTTT. This translates into CASSRFLQGVGELFF.

The V and J genes are TRBV28 and TRBJ2-7; tentatively, D is TRBD1 (6 bases). Per germline, CDR1 MDHEN and CDR2 SYDVKM. The CDR3 is 12 amino acids. V was shortened by 4 bases and J by 5 bases, with 9 bases between the two germline ends. This chain's CDR3 is CASSSWTDEQYF. The CDR3 coding sequence is TGTGCCAGCAGTTCGTGGACAGACGAGCAGTACTTC.

The chain is built from TRBV5-5 and TRBJ2-2; D gene unclear. CDR3 size: 13 residues. Trimming cost V 1 base and J 5 bases, with 6 bases left between them. Germline V gene sequence: CDR1 SGHKS, CDR2 YYEKEE (reference sequence). The CDR3, as DNA: TGTGCCAGCAGCTTGATCGGGACCGGGGAGCTGTTTTTT. Its translation: CASSLIGTGELFF.

The chain combines TRBV6-1 with TRBJ2-7; 12 bases match TRBD2. The germline CDR1 and CDR2 sequences are MNHNS and SASEGT. V shed 6 bases, J shed 3 bases, and the junction held 3 bases outside the gene matches. This CDR3 is 14 amino acids long. As DNA, the CDR3 is TGTGCCAGCAGCCGGACTAGCGGGGACTACGAGCAGTACTTC. Encoded protein: CASSRTSGDYEQYF.